This T cell receptor beta chain was found in a study of blood T cell repertoires in COVID-19. Study summary: Collection of acute and convalescent COVID-19 samples took place in the United States, Italy and Spain. PBMCs, B-cell-depleted T cells, or T cells were the source of the cDNA or gDNA that made up the material.

Under the authors' procedure: Reference gene primer amplification yielded estimated nucleated cell counts. Some clones are missing from TCRdb's copy, which holds only in-frame ones; the method was immunoSEQ multiplex PCR. The D gene and trimming were derived from the DNA, and the V and J assignments and clone size from that table. The table has some 130,000 clones, 60% to 80% seen once. CDR3 length: 14 residues. This TCR was recovered from a woman in her 70s with acute or convalescent COVID-19. The sequencing input was peripheral blood. The chain has TRBV21-1 and TRBJ1-4; TRBD1, the table's D call, was not compared with the DNA. TRBV21-1 is reported as a pseudogene. DNA of the CDR3: TGTGCCAGCAGCACATGCAGGGGGCGCGAAAAACTGTTTTTT. Protein product: CASSTCRGREKLFF.